Sequencing of this T cell receptor beta chain was carried out in a study of blood T cell repertoires in COVID-19. Study as a whole: Italy, Spain and the United States were the sources of the convalescent and acute COVID-19 samples.

Individuals aged about 18 to 90 years were recruited from 24 US areas. The CDR3 totals 16 residues. Trimming shortened V by 0 bases and J by 1 base, and 11 bases separated the two germline ends. Germline loops: CDR1 SGHNT, CDR2 YYREEE (reference sequence). This table comes from immunoSEQ multiplex PCR, and its TCRdb copy is limited to in-frame clones, with some not included. Here the sample spans hundreds of thousands of clones, just under 90% being singletons. V is TRBV5-4 and J is TRBJ1-5; a weak D match, TRBD1 (6 bases). The sequence derives from a man between 45 and 60 years old who had been exposed to COVID-19. Sequences were obtained from PBMCs or T cells enriched from blood (not recorded which). In DNA, the CDR3 is TGTGCCAGCAGCTTGGGGGGGGGCTGGAGCAATCAGCCCCAGCATTTT. It codes for CASSLGGGWSNQPQHF.